The 6 T cell receptor beta chains listed next were all sequenced from one sample in a study of blood T cell repertoires in COVID-19. Data came from immunoSEQ multiplex PCR; TCRdb stores just in-frame clones and leaves some out. The data hold around 110,000 clones, with 90% observed a single time. The sample comprised peripheral blood. The receptors originated from a human donor with active COVID-19. The donor label of this sample is uncertain.

This sequence joins TRBV7-2 and TRBJ2-7, with 7 bases fitting TRBD2. Germline loops: CDR1 SGHTA, CDR2 FQGNSA. The ends lost 6 bases at V and 4 bases at J; junction bases unmatched: 18. This CDR3 has 17 amino acids. In nucleotides, the CDR3 is TGTGCCAGCAGTGATTTTCCGGGAGGCGGGCGGGCGTACGAGCAGTACTTC. It specifies CASSDFPGGGRAYEQYF.

The J gene is TRBJ1-6, the V gene TRBV5-1; 11 nucleotides line up with TRBD1. In germline, CDR1 is SGHRS, CDR2 YFSETQ. V lost 4 bases to trimming and J lost 14 bases; unmatched junction nucleotides: 8. There are 14 residues in the CDR3. DNA for the CDR3: TGCGCCAGCAGCCCCGGGACAGGGGGGATGACCCTCCACTTT. Its protein product is CASSPGTGGMTLHF.

The chain joins TRBV5-4 to TRBJ2-1; 9 positions match TRBD1. Germline CDR1 is SGHNT and CDR2 is YYREEE (reference sequence). This CDR3 has 14 residues. The V segment lost 3 bases and the J segment 7 bases; nucleotides outside the gene matches: 5. The CDR3 loop is CASSSTGGGNEQFF. The CDR3 region has the DNA TGTGCCAGCAGCTCGACAGGGGGAGGAAATGAGCAGTTCTTC. The full variable domain, with the rest looked up from reference TRBV5-4 and TRBJ2-1, is ETGVTQSPTHLIKTRGQQVTLRCSSQSGHNTVSWYQQALGQGPQFIFQYYREEENGRGNFPPRFSGLQFPNYSSELNVNALELDDSALYLCASSSTGGGNEQFFGPGTRLTVL.

Remarks on this clone: Different DNA sequences within this sample yield the same CDR3. The chain employs TRBV4-3 and TRBJ2-7, with D maybe TRBD1 (5 bases). The V gene's germline CDR1 is LGHNA and CDR2 YSLEER. The V end lost 0 bases, the J end lost 5 bases, and 8 bases lay between the germline ends. The CDR3 contains 13 residues. The CDR3 here is CASSQDQGHEQYF. Here the CDR3 DNA reads TGCGCCAGCAGCCAAGACCAGGGCCACGAGCAGTACTTC.

For the CDR3, the DNA is TGTGCCAGCAGCCAAGAAGGTCGGGGGGGGAGGTCCTACGAGCAGTACTTC. Translating gives CASSQEGRGGRSYEQYF. The rearrangement joins TRBV3-1 (or the pseudogene TRBV3-2) to TRBJ2-7, with 8 nucleotides matching TRBD2. The CDR3 runs to 17 residues. V lost 0 bases, J lost 1 base, and 8 bases stayed unmatched. From germline, CDR1 is LGHDT and CDR2 YNNKEL (reference sequence).

This chain uses TRBV6-1 with TRBJ1-2, with a possible D match to TRBD1 (5 bases). Germline CDR1 MNHNS, CDR2 SASEGT. The CDR3 is 15 residues long. The V end lost 0 bases, the J end lost 4 bases, and 12 bases lay between the germline ends. CDR3: CASSEASRVPYGYTF. In nucleotides, the CDR3 is TGTGCCAGCAGTGAAGCTTCCAGGGTGCCCTATGGCTACACCTTC.